These 19 T cell receptor beta chains originate from one sample sequenced in a study of regulatory T cells in long-lasting Graves disease. This sample's time point: newly diagnosed GD, antithyroid drugs for less than 3 months. TCR sequences were obtained from RNA taken from PBMCs. Relying on iRepertoire HTBI primers and Arm-PCR of CDR3 regions, the team built TCR beta libraries. TCRdb reprocessed the multiplex PCR reads via MiXCR and lists one record per CDR3 protein. The table includes around 400,000 distinct CDR3 sequences, over 14% detected once. This sample was also put to use in a study of T cells in Graves' hyperthyroidism and ophthalmopathy.

The source material was peripheral blood mononuclear cells (PBMCs), sampled at new diagnosis, from a patient treated with antithyroid drugs. All receptors derive from a woman aged 40-49 years with Graves disease.

The chain has TRBV28 and TRBJ2-5; 8 nucleotides align to TRBD2. Per germline, CDR1 MDHEN and CDR2 SYDVKM. V lost 9 bases to trimming and J lost 4 bases; unmatched junction nucleotides: 7. This CDR3 has 13 residues. CDR3 bases: TGTGCCAGGCCTAGGACTAGCCTAGAGACCCAGTACTTC. Protein product: CARPRTSLETQYF. Looking up the rest from reference TRBV28 and TRBJ2-5 gives the full variable domain: DVKVTQSSRYLVKRTGEKVFLECVQDMDHENMFWYRQDPGLGLRLIYFSYDVKMKEKGDIPEGYSVSREKKERFSLILESASTNQTSMYLCARPRTSLETQYFGPGTRLLVL.

In this sample, this clonotype turned up a few times. The genes are TRBV28 and TRBJ2-7, with D possibly TRBD1 on 5 matching bases. The germline V and J ends were trimmed by 6 bases and 2 bases, with 17 bases remaining between them. The CDR3 contains 15 residues. The germline V gene encodes CDR1 MDHEN and CDR2 SYDVKM. CDR3 protein: CASSSMGQATYEQYF. CDR3 DNA: TGTGCCAGCAGCTCGATGGGGCAGGCAACCTACGAGCAGTACTTC. Based on the CDR3 plus reference TRBV28 and TRBJ2-7, the full variable domain is DVKVTQSSRYLVKRTGEKVFLECVQDMDHENMFWYRQDPGLGLRLIYFSYDVKMKEKGDIPEGYSVSREKKERFSLILESASTNQTSMYLCASSSMGQATYEQYFGPGTRLTVT.

The genes are TRBV18 and TRBJ2-7; 10 bases are shared with TRBD1. Germline CDR1 reads KGHSH; CDR2 reads LQKENI. The CDR3 consists of 15 residues. V was pared by 3 bases and J by 6 bases, with 8 bases of the junction left unmatched. The CDR3 DNA reads TGTGCCAGCTCACCCGTGACAGGGGGCTGGAGCGAGCAGTACTTC. This encodes CASSPVTGGWSEQYF. Full variable domain (rest looked up from reference TRBV18 and TRBJ2-7): NAGVMQNPRHLVRRRGQEARLRCSPMKGHSHVYWYRQLPEEGLKFMVYLQKENIIDESGMPKERFSAEFPKEGPSILRIQQVVRGDSAAYFCASSPVTGGWSEQYFGPGTRLTVT.

This clonotype showed up many times. This chain uses TRBV11-3 with TRBJ1-1; perhaps TRBD1 as D (6 bases). In germline, CDR1 is SGHNT, CDR2 YENEEA. V was pared by 0 bases and J by 5 bases, with 16 bases between. CDR3 length: 16 amino acids. This CDR3 reads CASSLDKWGRVTEAFF. CDR3 sequence (DNA): TGTGCCAGCAGCTTAGATAAGTGGGGGCGCGTAACTGAAGCTTTCTTT.

This clonotype was seen a few times. The chain has TRBV3-1 and TRBJ2-1, with 12 positions matching TRBD2. V lost 0 bases to trimming and J lost 2 bases; unmatched junction nucleotides: 17. Per the germline V gene, CDR1 is LGHDT and CDR2 is YNNKEL (reference sequence). The CDR3 extends over 22 amino acids. In nucleotides, the CDR3 is TGTGCCAGCAGCCAAGATTGGGAAACTAGCGGGAGGCCCCATAGCCCCTACAATGAGCAGTTCTTC. Its protein product is CASSQDWETSGRPHSPYNEQFF.

This clonotype was seen ten or more times. This chain connects TRBV7-3 to TRBJ2-3; 7 bases are a match to TRBD1. The CDR3 runs to 14 residues. CDR1 is SGHTA, CDR2 FQGTGA, per germline. The V gene end was trimmed by 5 bases and the J gene end by 6 bases; junction bases not matched to a gene: 8. Here the CDR3 DNA reads TGTGCCAGCAGCCACACAGGGACAGATGATACGCAGTATTTT. The encoded protein is CASSHTGTDDTQYF.

This clonotype was seen many times. The chain employs TRBV28 and TRBJ2-3; 10 bases are shared with TRBD1. The CDR3 runs 15 residues. After removal of 4 bases from V and 5 bases from J, the junction contained 6 bases not matched to a gene. Per germline, CDR1 MDHEN and CDR2 SYDVKM. DNA for the CDR3: TGTGCCAGCAGTTCAGCCGGACAGGGGGTAGATACGCAGTATTTT. Its translation: CASSSAGQGVDTQYF.

This clonotype was recorded at least ten times. This sequence joins TRBV7-2 and TRBJ2-2; weak D call: TRBD2 (6 bases). Between the trimmed V and J ends, which lost 6 bases and 5 bases, there was a span of 19 bases. Germline CDR1 reads SGHTA; CDR2 reads FQGNSA. The CDR3 loop spans 16 amino acids. CDR3 residues: CASSPNGGMITGELFF. CDR3 nucleotide sequence: TGTGCCAGCAGTCCTAACGGCGGGATGATAACCGGGGAGCTGTTTTTT.

Ten or more counts support this clonotype. The junction departs from germline at one end; a sequencing error may be responsible. J is TRBJ1-1 and V is TRBV12-3 or TRBV12-4, with D possibly matching TRBD1 (6 bases). This CDR3 is built from 14 residues. The CDR3 spells CTSRTEIMNTEAFF. CDR3 coding DNA: TGTACCAGCCGGACAGAGATCATGAACACTGAAGCTTTCTTT.

This clonotype was detected many times. The chain links TRBV20-1 to TRBJ2-3; the D is unclear. V gave up 6 bases and J gave up 0 bases, with 16 bases separating them. Germline CDR1 DFQATT, CDR2 SNEGSKA (reference sequence). The CDR3 runs to 15 residues. CDR3 amino acids: CSATAWVTSTDTQYF. Here the CDR3 DNA reads TGCAGTGCCACAGCGTGGGTCACTAGCACAGATACGCAGTATTTT.

This clonotype was recorded a few times. This chain connects TRBV2 to TRBJ1-5; D is undetermined. Germline lookup yields CDR1 SNHLY and CDR2 FYNNEI. The CDR3 runs 16 residues. With 5 bases removed from V and 0 bases from J, the gap between germline ends came to 14 bases. The CDR3 DNA is TGTGCCAGCAGTCAATGGGCGGAATATAGCAATCAGCCCCAGCATTTT. Its protein product is CASSQWAEYSNQPQHF.

This clonotype showed up just a few times. The chain couples TRBV20-1 to TRBJ1-2; the D gene is possibly TRBD1 (6 bases). CDR3 length: 13 residues. CDR1 DFQATT and CDR2 SNEGSKA come from the germline V gene (reference sequence). V lost 5 bases, J lost 10 bases, and 20 bases lay in between. The CDR3 protein is CSASQQGTAAYTF. The CDR3 nucleotides read TGCAGTGCTTCCCAACAGGGAACAGCTGCCTACACCTTC.

This clonotype has more than one count but fewer than ten. The V call is TRBV4-3, the J call TRBJ1-4; 7 bases map to TRBD1. Germline V gene sequence: CDR1 LGHNA, CDR2 YSLEER. The J segment lost 8 bases and the V segment lost 0 bases, leaving 6 bases of the junction unmatched. There are 15 residues in the CDR3. The CDR3 loop reads CASSQDRTGKEKLFF. Written as DNA, the CDR3 is TGCGCCAGCAGCCAAGATCGGACAGGAAAAGAAAAACTGTTTTTT.

This clonotype was seen repeatedly, ten times or more. V and J are TRBV28 and TRBJ2-3; TRBD2 matches at 14 bases. There are 18 residues in the CDR3. Germline loops: CDR1 MDHEN, CDR2 SYDVKM. With V trimmed by 3 bases and J by 1 base, 6 bases remained unmatched. CDR3 coding DNA: TGTGCCAGCAGTTTTCCGGGACTAGCGGGAGATGGCACAGATACGCAGTATTTT. Translation gives CASSFPGLAGDGTDTQYF.

The V call is TRBV18, the J call TRBJ2-1, with D possibly matching TRBD2 (6 bases). This CDR3 has 18 amino acids. Trimming shortened V by 2 bases and J by 0 bases, and 17 bases separated the two germline ends. CDR1 is KGHSH and CDR2 is LQKENI in the germline V gene. The CDR3, as DNA: TGTGCCAGCTCACCAACCACTCAGCGGGTCAGCTCCTACAATGAGCAGTTCTTC. It codes for CASSPTTQRVSSYNEQFF.

The chain couples TRBV4-2 to TRBJ2-7, with D tentatively TRBD1 (6 bases). The CDR3 spans 14 residues. Germline V gene sequence: CDR1 LGHNA, CDR2 YNFKEQ. V dropped 1 base and J dropped 3 bases, with 10 bases sitting between them. In DNA, the CDR3 is TGTGCCAGCAGCCAAGGCGGACAGTACTACGAGCAGTACTTC. Its protein is CASSQGGQYYEQYF.

Ten or more counts support this clonotype. The chain links TRBV27 to TRBJ2-1; TRBD2 might be the D (6 bases). Trimming stripped 7 bases from V and 6 bases from J, with 25 bases between. The CDR3 has 17 residues. Germline CDR1 reads MNHEY; CDR2 reads SMNVEV (reference sequence). The CDR3 bases are TGTGCCAGCAACGGGAGAACGGGAGTACCCCATGGCAATGAGCAGTTCTTC. Translated: CASNGRTGVPHGNEQFF.

Many counts were recorded for this clonotype. This chain links TRBV7-3 with TRBJ2-7, with TRBD2 matching 8 bases. Trimming removed 2 bases from V and 3 bases from J; junction bases left unmatched: 3. CDR3 length: 14 residues. The germline V gene encodes CDR1 SGHTA and CDR2 FQGTGA. DNA for the CDR3: TGTGCCAGCAGCTTATCGAGCGGGAGCTACGAGCAGTACTTC. Translation gives CASSLSSGSYEQYF. The full variable domain, with the rest looked up from reference TRBV7-3 and TRBJ2-7, is GAGVSQTPSNKVTEKGKYVELRCDPISGHTALYWYRQSLGQGPEFLIYFQGTGAADDSGLPNDRFFAVRPEGSVSTLKIQRTERGDSAVYLCASSLSSGSYEQYFGPGTRLTVT.

Ten or more counts support this clonotype. The chain uses TRBV7-9 and TRBJ2-5; D could derive from TRBD1 or TRBD2 (5 bases each). The CDR3 has 15 amino acids. The germline V gene encodes CDR1 SEHNR and CDR2 FQNEAQ (reference sequence). Trimming pared 7 bases from V and 1 base from J, leaving 16 bases between. CDR3 bases: TGTGCCAGCATGCTTATAACCGGGACCCAAGAGACCCAGTACTTC. Translation gives CASMLITGTQETQYF.